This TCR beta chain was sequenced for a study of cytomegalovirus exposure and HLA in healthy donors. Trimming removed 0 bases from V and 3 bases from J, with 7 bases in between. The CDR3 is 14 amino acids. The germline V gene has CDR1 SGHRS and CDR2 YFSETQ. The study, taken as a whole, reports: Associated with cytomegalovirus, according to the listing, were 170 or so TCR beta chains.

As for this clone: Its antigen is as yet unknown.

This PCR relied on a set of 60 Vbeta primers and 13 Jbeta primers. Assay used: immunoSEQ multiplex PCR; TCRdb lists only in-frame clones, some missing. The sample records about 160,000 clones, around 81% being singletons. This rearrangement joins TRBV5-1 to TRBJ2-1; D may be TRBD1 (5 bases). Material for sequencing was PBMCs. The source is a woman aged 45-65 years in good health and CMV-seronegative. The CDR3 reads CASSLGQSYNEQFF. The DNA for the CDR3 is TGCGCCAGCAGCTTGGGACAGAGCTACAATGAGCAGTTCTTC.